This T cell receptor beta chain was captured by sequencing in a study of blood T cell repertoires in COVID-19. Study details: Material from acute and convalescent COVID-19 was sourced from the United States, Italy and Spain. Sources were T cells, B-cell-depleted T cells, or PBMCs; the material itself was cDNA or gDNA.

CDR3 length: 15 residues. Germline CDR1 is MNHNS and CDR2 is SASEGT. V was pared by 0 bases and J by 8 bases, with 16 bases between. In the original processing: Reference gene primer amplification gave nucleated cell count estimates. Measured with immunoSEQ multiplex PCR; TCRdb has only the in-frame clones, and not every one. V, J and clone size reflect that table, while D and trimming were determined from the DNA. The sample yields fewer than 650,000 clones, 85% to 90% seen once. Patients in Seattle were enrolled during active infection, then followed longitudinally. The sequenced material came from peripheral blood. J is TRBJ1-2 and V is TRBV6-1, with no clear D. The clonotype comes from a woman aged 45 to 65 with COVID-19, enrolled during active disease. The CDR3 nucleotides read TGTGCCAGCAGTGAAGCGGGTGGAGGCGGAGGGGGCTACACCTTC. It translates to CASSEAGGGGGGYTF.